Listed here is a single TCR beta chain. The table came from immunoSEQ multiplex PCR; TCRdb's copy has only in-frame clones and leaves some out. This sample yields some 42,000 clones, of which approximately 85% are seen a single time; roughly an eighth belongs to the top ten. This sample was included in a study of blood T cell repertoires in COVID-19. CDR1 and CDR2 from the germline V gene are MGHRA and YSYEKL. The CDR3 sequence is 14 residues long. Between the trimmed V and J ends, which lost 4 bases and 2 bases, there was a span of 12 bases. The sequencing input was peripheral blood. V usage is TRBV4-1 and J usage is TRBJ2-7; tentative D call: TRBD1 (5 bases). The sequence was collected from a human donor in a cohort sampled during active COVID-19. CDR3 region: CASSPGGQPYEQYF. The DNA of the CDR3 is TGCGCCAGCAGCCCGGGCGGACAACCCTACGAGCAGTACTTC.